This record covers a single TCR beta chain. No antigen is known for it. No base qualities exist here, and no much larger clone lies one base off it. This sample is part of a study of PD-L1 blockade in urothelial cancer (dated 2017 in TCRdb). Regarding the complete study: Every patient began therapy at some point between 2013 and 2015 and was given atezolizumab 1,200 mg intravenously every 3 weeks. About 90% of the roughly 29 patients were males with bladder-origin urothelial cancer, and about 65% of the roughly 30 reported a prior smoking history. Patients had an ECOG performance status of 0 or 1 and had received between 0 and 3 prior chemotherapy regimens. Blood samples were analyzed 3 weeks after the start of treatment (second dose) and 6 weeks after the start of treatment. Blood samples gave a median of approximately 150,000 T cells and 77,000 or so unique TCRs, with a median clonality of 0.080. The study, an exploratory multi-omic analysis, examined somatic, immune and clinical correlates of response to PD-L1 blockade with atezolizumab in urothelial cancer. Pretreatment tumor samples, along with matched peripheral blood collected serially before and after atezolizumab treatment, underwent TCR sequencing. Progression-free survival longer than 6 months counted as durable clinical benefit, and TCR features were additionally tested against both progression-free and overall survival. In the same patients, pretreatment tumors underwent whole exome sequencing and RNA sequencing in addition to TCR sequencing. Nine patients reached durable clinical benefit, while 15 to 20 patients did not. Pretreatment blood TCR-seq was available for twenty-nine patients, at least one posttreatment blood collection was obtained for some 25 patients, and tumor TCR-seq was available for some 25 patients.

Synthetic TCR analog templates were spiked into each PCR so that absolute template abundance could be estimated from read counts. TCRbeta CDR3 regions were amplified from genomic DNA with bias-controlled V and J gene primers using the immunoSEQ assay. Sequencing of rearranged TCRbeta segments was done at approximately 20X coverage. The published analysis was carried out like this. Clustering was used to correct sequencing errors, and CDR3s were annotated against IMGT so that V, D and J genes could be assigned. Downstream analyses used only productive TCRbeta rearrangements and left out out-of-frame or stop-codon sequences. Clonality was computed as one minus Shannon entropy normalized by the log of the number of unique productive sequences. Clones differing between time points or between blood and tumor were identified using Fisher's exact test with Benjamini-Hochberg correction, with an adjusted p below 0.01 applied as the threshold. In its TCRdb copy, this immuneACCESS table keeps in-frame sequences only and misses some clones. Where compared with another copy, unresolved V genes explain less than half of these, and the others have no known cause. Clone size and V and J calls were adopted from that table, with D and trimming inferred from the DNA. The sample yields 70,000 to 75,000 clones; approximately 81% were counted once. The ten largest clones capture about 4.7% of the sample.

Overall results and qualifications from the work: Because of the small sample size (n ≈ 29) and the many exploratory analyses performed, the results are intended to be regarded as hypothesis-generating. Patients with durable benefit showed greater expansion of tumor-associated TCR clones in peripheral blood 3 weeks after starting treatment (n of about 20, p = 0.022). A pretreatment peripheral blood TCR clonality below the median was linked to improved progression-free and overall survival.

The cohort comprised about 30 patients with locally advanced or metastatic urothelial carcinoma treated at Memorial Sloan Kettering on a trial protocol. Peripheral blood mononuclear cells were collected pretreatment and during treatment, at between 1 and 8 total time points per patient. The Qiagen DNeasy Blood extraction kit was used to purify genomic DNA from total PBMCs and tumor samples. Collected pretreatment and during treatment, PBMCs were isolated and stored as previously described. The germline V gene provides CDR1 SGHDT and CDR2 YYEEEE. Trimming at the junction amounts to 3 bases on V and 2 bases on J, and the germline ends lie 7 bases apart. Inclusive of the bounding cysteine and phenylalanine, the CDR3 is 13 residues long. Kept here is only the CDR3 DNA, which spans 39 bases and is read in frame from base 1.

This material consisted of PBMCs, taken around atezolizumab (anti-PD-L1) treatment. The rearrangement combines TRBV5-6 with TRBJ2-3; the D gene assignment is ambiguous. This receptor was obtained from a man aged 65 to 85 with urothelial cancer. The sequence in DNA is TGTGCCAGCAGCTGGCCATCCACAGATACGCAGTATTTT. Translated, it gives CASSWPSTDTQYF.